Following are 7 T cell receptor beta chains from one sample sequenced in a study of T cell clonality in common variable immunodeficiency. Study findings and constraints: Reportedly, TCR beta sequences from common variable immunodeficiency showed fewer deletions and N-nucleotide insertions.

No cognate antigen is known for these TCRs. Produced via immunoSEQ multiplex PCR; TCRdb's table is partial and in-frame only. The sample holds over 30,000 clones, and no clone turns up only once. Sequences were obtained from peripheral blood mononuclear cells. Receptor source: a human donor with common variable immunodeficiency.

Only a few counts were recorded for this clone. The CDR3 end lies 3 residues beyond the end of the read and is filled in from the germline J gene. The chain carries TRBV6-1 and TRBJ1-6; D is uncertain. Germline lookup yields CDR1 MNHNS and CDR2 SASEGT. The CDR3 runs to 14 residues. The V end lost 3 bases, the J end lost 8 bases, and 11 bases lay between the germline ends. The CDR3 bases that were read are TGTGCCAGCAGTGACGAGGCAGGCTATTCACCC. Protein product: CASSDEAGYSP. The CDR3, in full, reads CASSDEAGYSPLHF.

A word on this clone: With the read ending 3 residues before the CDR3 end, the germline J gene is used to fill in that end. This sequence joins TRBV7-9 and TRBJ1-1; 7 bases agree with TRBD1. The CDR3 totals 15 residues. Germline CDR1 SEHNR, CDR2 FQNEAQ (reference sequence). J was trimmed by 3 bases and V by 2 bases; bases with no gene match: 6. CDR3 DNA, as far as it was read: TGTGCCAGCAGCTTATTGGAGGGGGCGCACACTGAA. Its translation is CASSLLEGAHTE. The full CDR3 sequence reads CASSLLEGAHTEAFF.

CDR3: CASSLSDSGANVLTF. CDR3 bases read: TGTGCCAGCAGCTTATCAGATTCTGGGGCCAACGTC. V usage is TRBV7-9 and J usage is TRBJ2-6; no firm D call. The read finishes 3 residues shy of the CDR3 end, and the germline J gene is used to complete it. The CDR3 has 15 residues. The germline V gene has CDR1 SEHNR and CDR2 FQNEAQ (reference sequence). V lost 2 bases, J lost 1 base, and 6 bases lay in between.

There are a few counts of this clone. The DNA ends 3 residues before the CDR3 does, and the rest of the CDR3 is filled in from the germline J gene. The gene calls are TRBV19 and TRBJ1-2; 9 nucleotides line up with TRBD1. The CDR3 totals 16 residues. Unmatched junction bases numbered 10, after V lost 4 bases and J lost 4 bases. Germline CDR1 is LNHDA and CDR2 is SQIVND (reference sequence). The sequenced part of the CDR3 DNA is TGTGCCAGTAGTAAAATACAGGGGGCGCTTGGCTATGGC. It specifies CASSKIQGALGYG. The complete CDR3 protein is CASSKIQGALGYGYTF.

This clone was seen many times. The CDR3 goes on 3 residues after the read ends, and that part is filled in from the germline J gene. The sample holds other DNA sequences that translate to the same CDR3. J is TRBJ1-4 and V is TRBV5-1, with a tentative D call TRBD1 (5 bases). Trimming pared 0 bases from V and 8 bases from J, leaving 8 bases between. The CDR3 loop spans 13 amino acids. The germline V gene encodes CDR1 SGHRS and CDR2 YFSETQ. The CDR3 sequence: CASSLAGNEKLFF. Partial CDR3 DNA: TGCGCCAGCAGCTTGGCAGGGAACGAAAAA.

This clone is deemed medium-sized. Sequencing ends 3 residues short of the CDR3 end; the germline J gene provides the rest. The V and J genes are TRBV29-1 and TRBJ1-1; D is perhaps TRBD1 (6 bases). Looked up from germline, CDR1 is SQVTM and CDR2 is ANQGSEA. The CDR3 spans 11 residues. V was clipped by 6 bases and J by 6 bases, with 11 bases between them. CDR3 bases read: TGCAGCGTACGGGAGGGGGCTGAA. Translating it yields CSVREGAE. The CDR3 as a whole reads CSVREGAEAFF.

This clone was detected a few times. The DNA ends 3 residues before the CDR3 does, and the rest of the CDR3 is filled in from the germline J gene. The chain links TRBV7-2 to TRBJ2-3; D is perhaps TRBD1 (5 bases). The V end was cut by 6 bases, the J end by 6 bases, with 16 bases between. Germline V gene lookup returns CDR1 SGHTA and CDR2 FQGNSA. The CDR3 covers 14 residues. CDR3 region: CASSPGLGMDTQYF. The sequenced CDR3 bases are TGTGCCAGCAGTCCAGGGTTGGGTATGGATACG.